This T cell receptor (beta chain) was captured in a study of healthy donors' naive CD4 and CD8 T cells. CDR3 length: 15 amino acids. Germline-derived CDR1 and CDR2 are MNHEY and SVGEGT. With 5 bases removed from V and 0 bases from J, the gap between germline ends came to 11 bases. Each TCR library used roughly 490 ng of total RNA and a linear amplification protocol. TCRdb re-called the reads through MiXCR, storing one row per CDR3 protein. The profile covers 150,000 to 200,000 distinct CDR3 sequences, with nearly 75% appearing a single time and less than 2.5% taken by the ten largest. The sample was naive CD4+ and CD8+ T cells sorted from blood, pooled from several donors. V is TRBV6-2 or TRBV6-3 and J is TRBJ1-5; D possibly corresponds to TRBD1 (5 bases). The sequence was obtained from a pool of human donors in good health; the sample pools cells from several healthy donors. This CDR3 reads CASSASGYSNQPQHF. The CDR3 DNA reads TGTGCCAGCAGTGCGTCAGGGTATAGCAATCAGCCCCAGCATTTT.